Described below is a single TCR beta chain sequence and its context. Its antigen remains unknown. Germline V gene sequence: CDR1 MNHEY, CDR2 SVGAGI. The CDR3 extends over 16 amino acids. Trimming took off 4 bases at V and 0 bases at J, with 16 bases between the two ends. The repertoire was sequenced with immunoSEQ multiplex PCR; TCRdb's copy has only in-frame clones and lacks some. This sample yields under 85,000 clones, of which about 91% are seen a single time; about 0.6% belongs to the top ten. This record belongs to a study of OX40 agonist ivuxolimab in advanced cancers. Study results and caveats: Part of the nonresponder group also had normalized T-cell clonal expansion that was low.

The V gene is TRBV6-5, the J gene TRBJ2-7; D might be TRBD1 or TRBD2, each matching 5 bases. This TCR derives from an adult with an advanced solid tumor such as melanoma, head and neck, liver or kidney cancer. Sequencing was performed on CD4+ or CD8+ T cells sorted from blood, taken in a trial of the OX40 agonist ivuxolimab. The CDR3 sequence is CASSFPGRGSSYEQYF. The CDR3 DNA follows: TGTGCCAGCAGTTTCCCGGGAAGGGGCAGCTCCTACGAGCAGTACTTC.